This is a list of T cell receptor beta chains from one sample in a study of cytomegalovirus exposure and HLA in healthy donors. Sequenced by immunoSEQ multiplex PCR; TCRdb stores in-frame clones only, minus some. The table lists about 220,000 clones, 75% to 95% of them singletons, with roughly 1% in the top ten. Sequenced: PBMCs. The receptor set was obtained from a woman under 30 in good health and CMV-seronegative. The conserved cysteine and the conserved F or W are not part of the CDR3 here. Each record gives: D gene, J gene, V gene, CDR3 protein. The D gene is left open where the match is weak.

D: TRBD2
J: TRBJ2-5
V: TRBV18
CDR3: ASSRSGSGETQY

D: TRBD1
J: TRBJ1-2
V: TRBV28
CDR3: ASSLDRGRLFASYT

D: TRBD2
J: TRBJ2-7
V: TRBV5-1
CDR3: ASSISGGYSYEQY

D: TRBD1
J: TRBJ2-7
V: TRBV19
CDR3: ASSSTGGSYEQY

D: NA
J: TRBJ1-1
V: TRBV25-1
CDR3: ASRFGHSPNTEAF

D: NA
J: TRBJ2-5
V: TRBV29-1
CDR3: SVEDFVTTGDISFQETQY

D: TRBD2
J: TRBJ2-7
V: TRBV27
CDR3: ASSFLAGVIHEQY

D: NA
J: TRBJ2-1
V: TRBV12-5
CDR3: ASGLRGESSYNEQF

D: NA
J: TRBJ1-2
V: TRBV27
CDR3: ASDPVGGSFYGYT

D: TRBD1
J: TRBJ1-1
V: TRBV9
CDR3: ASSVGMAGTGASITEAF

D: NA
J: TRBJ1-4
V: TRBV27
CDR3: ASNPRGSTNEKLF

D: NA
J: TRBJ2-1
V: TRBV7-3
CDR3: ASSLALSHTNNEQF

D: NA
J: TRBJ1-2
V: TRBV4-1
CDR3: ASSQDPGPGVNYGYT

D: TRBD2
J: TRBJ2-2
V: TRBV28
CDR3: ASHQGGVPGELF

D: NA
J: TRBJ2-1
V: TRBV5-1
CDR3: ASSFIAGTYNEQF

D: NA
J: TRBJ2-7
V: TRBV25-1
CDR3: ASSAPTAREQY

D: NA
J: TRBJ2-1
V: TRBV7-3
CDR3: ASSLTSIASQF

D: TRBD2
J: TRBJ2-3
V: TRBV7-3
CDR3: ASSFETSPDTQY

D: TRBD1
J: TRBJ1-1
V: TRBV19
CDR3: ASSKGARTEAF

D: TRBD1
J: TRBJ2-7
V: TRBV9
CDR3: ASSVGQRGSGGSYEQY

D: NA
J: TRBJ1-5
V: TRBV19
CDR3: ASSMGNSNQPQH

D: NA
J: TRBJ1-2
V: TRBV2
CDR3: ASSEARVGGGYT

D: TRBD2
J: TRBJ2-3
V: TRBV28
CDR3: ASSIMTSGRDTQY

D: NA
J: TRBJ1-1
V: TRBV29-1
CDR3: SAGRTEAF

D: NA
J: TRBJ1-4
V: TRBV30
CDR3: AWSQGPIEKLF

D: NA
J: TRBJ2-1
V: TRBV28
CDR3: ASSKRAGRLRNEQF

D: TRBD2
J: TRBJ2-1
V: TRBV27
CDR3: ASSLLGGGYNEQF

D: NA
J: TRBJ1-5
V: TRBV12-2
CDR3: ASRLDRVGNQPQH

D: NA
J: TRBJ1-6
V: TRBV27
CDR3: ASSFGRAGSPLH

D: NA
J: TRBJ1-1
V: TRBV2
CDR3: ASSAFLIGSEAF

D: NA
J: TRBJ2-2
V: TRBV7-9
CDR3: ASSLEGKRVYTGELF

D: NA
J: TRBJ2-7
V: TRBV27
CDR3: ASSNLGLLGYEQY

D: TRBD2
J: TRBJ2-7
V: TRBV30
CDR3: AWSPGLANEQY

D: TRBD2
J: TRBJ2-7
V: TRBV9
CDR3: ASSVGPASGGAGAYEQY

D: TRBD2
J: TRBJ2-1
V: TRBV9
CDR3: ASSVGVAGVGEQF

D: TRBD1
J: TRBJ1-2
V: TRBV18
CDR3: ASSPDRSDYGYT

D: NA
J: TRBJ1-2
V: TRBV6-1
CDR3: ASSEYPRAGGYT

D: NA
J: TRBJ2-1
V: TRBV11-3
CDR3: ASSNLANEQF

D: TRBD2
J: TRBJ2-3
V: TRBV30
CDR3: AWTSGSYADTQY

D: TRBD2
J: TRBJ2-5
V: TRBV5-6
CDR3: ASSGRLAGLQETQY

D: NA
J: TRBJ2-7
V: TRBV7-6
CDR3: ASSLGQPTLGEQY

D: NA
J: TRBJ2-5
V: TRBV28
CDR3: ASSFTGDRETQY

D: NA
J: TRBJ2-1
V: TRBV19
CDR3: ASSIDLLANGLNEQF

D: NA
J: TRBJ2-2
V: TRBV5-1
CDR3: ASSAGGQVTGELF

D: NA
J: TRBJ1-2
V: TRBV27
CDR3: ASSFDRSYGYT

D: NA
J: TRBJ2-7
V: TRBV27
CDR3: ASRWAATYEQY

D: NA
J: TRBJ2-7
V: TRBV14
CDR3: ASSHWGGPYEQY

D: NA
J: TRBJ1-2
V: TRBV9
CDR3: ASSVVTGYGYT

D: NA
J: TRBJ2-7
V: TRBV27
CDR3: ASSWSASSYEQY

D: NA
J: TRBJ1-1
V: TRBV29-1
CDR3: SVVSQEAF

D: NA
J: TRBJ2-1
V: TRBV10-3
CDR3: ATEKASAFKFDNEQF

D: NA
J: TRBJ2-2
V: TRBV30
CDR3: AINSGANTGELF

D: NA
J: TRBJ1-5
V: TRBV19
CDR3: ASSMRTPSNQPQH

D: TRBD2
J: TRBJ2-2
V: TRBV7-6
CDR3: ATQTSGRARLPGELF

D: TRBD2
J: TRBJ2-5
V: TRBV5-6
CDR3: ASSSSHSGRAGEETQY

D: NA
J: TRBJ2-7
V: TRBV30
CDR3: AWSGAPPYEQY

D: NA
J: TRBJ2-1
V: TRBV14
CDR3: ASSLRPGHLREQF